The present T cell receptor (beta chain) was sequenced within a study of blood T cell repertoires in COVID-19. Study background: From T cells, B-cell-depleted T cells, or PBMCs came the material, which was cDNA or gDNA.

The method was immunoSEQ multiplex PCR; TCRdb's version includes in-frame clones alone and lacks a portion of them. The table includes 300,000 to 500,000 clones, around 87% detected once. This CDR3 is built from 15 residues. The germline V gene has CDR1 SGHVS and CDR2 FQNEAQ. The junction had 13 bases not matched to a gene; V was cut back by 7 bases and J by 4 bases. The cohort comprised adults aged roughly 18 to 100 years residing in about two dozen US areas. The study assigned cohorts using participant-reported clinical history. The chain recombines TRBV7-8 with TRBJ2-7; TRBD1 matches at 7 bases. The clonotype comes from a woman younger than 45 with acute COVID-19. The specimen was PBMCs or T cells enriched from blood (not recorded which). The DNA of the CDR3 is TGTGCCAGCACCCCCTGGGACAGAAGACCATACGAGCAGTACTTC. Encoded protein: CASTPWDRRPYEQYF. Filled out from reference TRBV7-8 and TRBJ2-7, the complete variable domain reads GAGVSQSPRYKVAKRGQDVALRCDPISGHVSLFWYQQALGQGPEFLTYFQNEAQLDKSGLPSDRFFAERPEGSVSTLKIQRTQQEDSAVYLCASTPWDRRPYEQYFGPGTRLTVT.